The clone carrying this T cell receptor beta chain was observed once. Germline lookup yields CDR1 MNHEY and CDR2 SMNVEV (reference sequence). The CDR3 length is 14 residues. The ends were cut back, 6 bases at V and 2 bases at J, with 11 bases in the middle. Clones were read by immunoSEQ multiplex PCR, and TCRdb kept only the in-frame ones, dropping some. The sample includes some 290,000 clones, roughly 90% of them seen just once. These data are taken from a study of blood T cell repertoires in COVID-19. Overall study: Samples of COVID-19 (acute and convalescent) were obtained from the United States, Italy and Spain. T cells, B-cell-depleted T cells, or PBMCs provided the cDNA or gDNA that served as material.

This rearrangement joins TRBV27 to TRBJ1-3; TRBD1 is a possible D gene (6 bases). The clonotype was recovered from a woman in her 30s with COVID-19, enrolled during active disease. Material for sequencing was peripheral blood. CDR3 protein: CASRSGGTGNTIYF. The CDR3 DNA sequence: TGTGCCAGCAGGAGTGGGGGCACTGGAAACACCATATATTTT.